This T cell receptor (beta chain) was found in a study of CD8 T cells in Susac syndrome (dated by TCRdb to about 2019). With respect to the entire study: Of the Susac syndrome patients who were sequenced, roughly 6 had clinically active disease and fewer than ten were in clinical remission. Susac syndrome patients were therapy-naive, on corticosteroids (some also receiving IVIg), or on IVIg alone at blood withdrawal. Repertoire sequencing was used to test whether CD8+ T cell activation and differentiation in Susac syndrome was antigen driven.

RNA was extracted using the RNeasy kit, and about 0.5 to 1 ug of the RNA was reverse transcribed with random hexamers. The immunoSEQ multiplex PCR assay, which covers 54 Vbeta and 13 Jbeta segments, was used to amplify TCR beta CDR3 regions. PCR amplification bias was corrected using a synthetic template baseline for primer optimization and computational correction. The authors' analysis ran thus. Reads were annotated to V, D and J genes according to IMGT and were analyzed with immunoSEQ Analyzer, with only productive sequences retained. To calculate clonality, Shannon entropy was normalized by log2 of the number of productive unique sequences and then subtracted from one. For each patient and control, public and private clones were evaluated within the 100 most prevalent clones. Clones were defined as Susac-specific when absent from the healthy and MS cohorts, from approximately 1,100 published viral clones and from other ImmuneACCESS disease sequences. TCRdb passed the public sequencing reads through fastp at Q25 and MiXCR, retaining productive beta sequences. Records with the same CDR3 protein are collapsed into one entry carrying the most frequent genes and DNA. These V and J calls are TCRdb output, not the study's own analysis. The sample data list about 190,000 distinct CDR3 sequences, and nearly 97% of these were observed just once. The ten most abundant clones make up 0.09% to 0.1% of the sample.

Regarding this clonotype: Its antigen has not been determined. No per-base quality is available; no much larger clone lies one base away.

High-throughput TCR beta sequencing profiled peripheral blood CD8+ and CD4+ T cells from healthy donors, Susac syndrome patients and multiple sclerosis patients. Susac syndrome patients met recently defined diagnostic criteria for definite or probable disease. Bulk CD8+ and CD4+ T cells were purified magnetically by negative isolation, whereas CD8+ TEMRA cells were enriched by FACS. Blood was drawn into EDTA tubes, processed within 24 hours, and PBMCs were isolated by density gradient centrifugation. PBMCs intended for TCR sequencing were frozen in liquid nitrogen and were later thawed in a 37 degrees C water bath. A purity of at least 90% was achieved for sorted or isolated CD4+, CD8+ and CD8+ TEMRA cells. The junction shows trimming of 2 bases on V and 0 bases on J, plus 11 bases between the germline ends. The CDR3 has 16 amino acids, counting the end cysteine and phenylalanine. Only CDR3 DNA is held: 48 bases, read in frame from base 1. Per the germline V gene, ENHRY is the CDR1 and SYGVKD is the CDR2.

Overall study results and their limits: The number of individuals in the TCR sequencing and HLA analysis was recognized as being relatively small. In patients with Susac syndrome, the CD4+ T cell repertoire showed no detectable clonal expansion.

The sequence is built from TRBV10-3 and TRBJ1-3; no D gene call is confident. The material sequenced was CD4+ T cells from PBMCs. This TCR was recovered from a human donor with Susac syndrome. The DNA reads TGTGCCATCAGTGAGACCGCCCCCGCCTCTGGAAACACCATATATTTT. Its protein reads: CAISETAPASGNTIYF.